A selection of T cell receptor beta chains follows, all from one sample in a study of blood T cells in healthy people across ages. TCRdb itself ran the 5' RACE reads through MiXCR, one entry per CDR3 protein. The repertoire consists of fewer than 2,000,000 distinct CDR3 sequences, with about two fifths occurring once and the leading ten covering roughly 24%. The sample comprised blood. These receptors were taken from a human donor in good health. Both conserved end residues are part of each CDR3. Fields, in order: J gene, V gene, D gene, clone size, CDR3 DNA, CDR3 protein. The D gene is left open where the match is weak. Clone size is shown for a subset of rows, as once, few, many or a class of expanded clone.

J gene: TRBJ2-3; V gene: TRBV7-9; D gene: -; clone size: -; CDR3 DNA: TGTGCCAGCAGCTTAGACTGGGGCAGGGGAGATACGCAGTATTTT; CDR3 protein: CASSLDWGRGDTQYF
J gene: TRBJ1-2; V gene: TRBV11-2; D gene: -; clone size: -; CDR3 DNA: TGTGCCAGCAGCCGGAATCCAGGTTTTCCCGGCTACACCTTC; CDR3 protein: CASSRNPGFPGYTF
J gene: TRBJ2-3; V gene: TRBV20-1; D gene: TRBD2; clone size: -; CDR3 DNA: TGCAGTGCTAGAGGGACTAGCGGGGGGTTCACAGATACGCAGTATTTT; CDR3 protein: CSARGTSGGFTDTQYF
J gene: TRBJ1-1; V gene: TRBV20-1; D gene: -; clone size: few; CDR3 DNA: TGCAGTGCTAGAGTCCTCCAGGGGTCACTGAACACTGAAGCTTTCTTT; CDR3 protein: CSARVLQGSLNTEAFF
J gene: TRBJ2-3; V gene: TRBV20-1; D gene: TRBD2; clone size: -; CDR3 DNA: TGCAGTGCCACGCCTTTTGCGGGGGGCACAGATACGCAGTATTTT; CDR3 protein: CSATPFAGGTDTQYF
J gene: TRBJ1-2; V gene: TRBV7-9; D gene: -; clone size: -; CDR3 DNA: TGTGCCAGCAGCCACCCTCCGACAACCACCTATGGCTACACCTTC; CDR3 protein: CASSHPPTTTYGYTF
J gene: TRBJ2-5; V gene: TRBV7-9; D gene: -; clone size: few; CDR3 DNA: TGTGCCAGCAGCCCTCGGGCGTACCAAGAGACCCAGTACTTC; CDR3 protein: CASSPRAYQETQYF
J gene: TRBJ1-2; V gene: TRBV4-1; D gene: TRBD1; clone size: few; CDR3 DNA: TGCGCCAGCAGCCAAGCCGCCCTCGGACAGGGAGGTGGCTACACCTTC; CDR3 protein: CASSQAALGQGGGYTF
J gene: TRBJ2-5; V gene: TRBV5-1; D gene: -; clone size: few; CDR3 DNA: TGCGCCAGCAGCTTGGTTTTGGCAGGGGCCAGCGGTGAGGAGCAGTACTTC; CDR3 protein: CASSLVLAGASGEEQYF
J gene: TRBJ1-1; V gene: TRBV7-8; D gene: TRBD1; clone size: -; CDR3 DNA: TGTGTCAGCAGAGTAGACAGGGGGAGGAACACTGAAGCTTTCTTT; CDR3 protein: CVSRVDRGRNTEAFF
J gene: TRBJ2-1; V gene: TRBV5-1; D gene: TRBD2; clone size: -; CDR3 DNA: TGCGCCAGTAGCCCTGGGCCCTCTAGCGGGGATGAGCAGTTCTTC; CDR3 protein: CASSPGPSSGDEQFF
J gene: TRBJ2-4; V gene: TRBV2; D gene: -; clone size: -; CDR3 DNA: TGTGCCAGCATGAGGGGGGAAGGAAACATTCAGTACTTC; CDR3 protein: CASMRGEGNIQYF
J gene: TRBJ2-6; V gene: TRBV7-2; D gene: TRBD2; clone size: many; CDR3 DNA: TGTGCCAGCAGCTTGGGACTAGCGGGGGCAGCTGGGGCCAACGTCCTGACTTTC; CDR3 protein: CASSLGLAGAAGANVLTF
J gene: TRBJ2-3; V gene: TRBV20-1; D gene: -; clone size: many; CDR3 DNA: TGCAGTGCCAGCTCCACAGATACGCAGTATTTT; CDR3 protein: CSASSTDTQYF
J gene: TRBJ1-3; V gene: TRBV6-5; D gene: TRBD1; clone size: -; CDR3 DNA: TGTGCCAGCACCACCTCCCAGGGGGCTGGAAACACCATATATTTT; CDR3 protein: CASTTSQGAGNTIYF
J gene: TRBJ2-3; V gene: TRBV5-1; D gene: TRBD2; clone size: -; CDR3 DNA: TGCGCCAGCAGCCCCGAGCGGGGGGACCCGAGGACAGATACGCAGTATTTT; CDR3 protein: CASSPERGDPRTDTQYF
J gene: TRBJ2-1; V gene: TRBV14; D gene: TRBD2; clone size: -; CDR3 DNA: TGTGCCAGCAGCCACGGGACTAGACTAGCGGGGGTCAATGAGCAGTTCTTC; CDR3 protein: CASSHGTRLAGVNEQFF
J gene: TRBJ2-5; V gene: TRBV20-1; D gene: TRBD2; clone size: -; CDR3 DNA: TGCAGTGCACAATACACACTAGCGGGGGTAGAGACCCAGTACTTC; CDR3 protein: CSAQYTLAGVETQYF
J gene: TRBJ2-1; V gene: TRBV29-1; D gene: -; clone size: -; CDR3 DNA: TGCAGCGTTTGGGAACTTTCTGATGAGCAGTTCTTC; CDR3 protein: CSVWELSDEQFF
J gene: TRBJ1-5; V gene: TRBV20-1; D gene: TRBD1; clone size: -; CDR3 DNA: TGCAGTGCTACTGAGACAGGGTGGAATCAGCCCCAGCATTTT; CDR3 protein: CSATETGWNQPQHF
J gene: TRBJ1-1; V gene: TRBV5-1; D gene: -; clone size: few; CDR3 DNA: TGCGCCAGCAGCCGGTGGGGGGGCACTGAAGCTTTCTTT; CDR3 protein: CASSRWGGTEAFF
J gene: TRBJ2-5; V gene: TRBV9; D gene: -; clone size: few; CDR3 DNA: TGTGCCAGCAGCGTATCCCCGTACCAAGAGACCCAGTACTTC; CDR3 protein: CASSVSPYQETQYF
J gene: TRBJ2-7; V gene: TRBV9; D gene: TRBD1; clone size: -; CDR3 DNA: TGTGCCAGCAGCGTAGGACAGGGGGCCACCTACGAGCAGTACTTC; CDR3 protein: CASSVGQGATYEQYF
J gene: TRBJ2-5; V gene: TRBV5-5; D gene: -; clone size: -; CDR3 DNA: TGTGCCAGCAGCGAGAATAGTGAGACCCAGTACTTC; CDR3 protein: CASSENSETQYF
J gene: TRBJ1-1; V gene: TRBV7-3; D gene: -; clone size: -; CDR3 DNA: TGTGCCAGCAGCGTCGACGGGCGGACTGAAGCTTTCTTT; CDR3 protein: CASSVDGRTEAFF
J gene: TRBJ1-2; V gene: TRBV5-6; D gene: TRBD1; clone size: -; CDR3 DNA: TGTGCCAGCATCCCGGGACAGTCCTATGGCTACACCTTC; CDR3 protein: CASIPGQSYGYTF
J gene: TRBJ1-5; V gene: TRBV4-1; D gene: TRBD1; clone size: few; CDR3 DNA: TGCGCCAGCAGCCCGGGGGCGTTTGACAGGGGTGGACAGCCCCAGCATTTT; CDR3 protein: CASSPGAFDRGGQPQHF
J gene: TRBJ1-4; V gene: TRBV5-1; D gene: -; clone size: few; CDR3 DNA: TGCGCCAGCAGCTTGGTAACAGAAACAACTAATGAAAAACTGTTTTTT; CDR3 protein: CASSLVTETTNEKLFF
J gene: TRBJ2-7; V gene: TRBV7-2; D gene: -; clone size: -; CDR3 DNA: TGTGTCAGCAGCCCTTCTCCGGCGGGCAGCTACGAGCAGTACTTC; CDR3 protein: CVSSPSPAGSYEQYF
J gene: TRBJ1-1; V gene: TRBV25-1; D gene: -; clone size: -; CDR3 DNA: TGTGCCAGCAGTTTCGCGACGTCGTGGACTGAAGCTTTCTTT; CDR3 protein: CASSFATSWTEAFF
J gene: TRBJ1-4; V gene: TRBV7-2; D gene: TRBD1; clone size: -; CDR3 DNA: TGTGCCAGCAGCCCCTTTGAGCAGGGGGTGGAAAAACTGTTTTTT; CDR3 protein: CASSPFEQGVEKLFF
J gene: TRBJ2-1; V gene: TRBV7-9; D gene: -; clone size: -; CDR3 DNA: TGTGCCAGCAGCTTAGCGGAAGGAGGTCCATACAATGAGCAGTTCTTC; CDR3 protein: CASSLAEGGPYNEQFF
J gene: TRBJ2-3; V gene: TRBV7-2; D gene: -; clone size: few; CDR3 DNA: TGTGCCAGCAGCCCCTCGATCACAGATACGCAGTATTTT; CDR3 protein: CASSPSITDTQYF
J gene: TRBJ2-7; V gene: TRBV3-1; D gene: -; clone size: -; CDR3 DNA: TGTGCCAGCAGCCAACAGGGCCTAAGCTCCTACGAGCAGTACTTC; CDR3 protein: CASSQQGLSSYEQYF
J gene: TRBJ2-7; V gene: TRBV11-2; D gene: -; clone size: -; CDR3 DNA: TGTGCCAGCAGCCCGGAACGTACTTCCTACGAGCAGTACTTC; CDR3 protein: CASSPERTSYEQYF
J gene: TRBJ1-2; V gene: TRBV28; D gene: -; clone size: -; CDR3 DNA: TGTGCCAGCAGTTTCGGGCCAGCCCCCTATGGCTACACCTTC; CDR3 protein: CASSFGPAPYGYTF
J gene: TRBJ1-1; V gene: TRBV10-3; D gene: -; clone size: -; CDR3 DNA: TGTGCCAACTCTCGGGGGATGAACACTGAAGCTTTCTTT; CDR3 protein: CANSRGMNTEAFF
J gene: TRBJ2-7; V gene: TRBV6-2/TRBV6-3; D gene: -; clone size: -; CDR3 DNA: TGTGCCAGCAATTACTCTGGTGGGACATCCTACGAGCAGTACTTC; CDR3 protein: CASNYSGGTSYEQYF
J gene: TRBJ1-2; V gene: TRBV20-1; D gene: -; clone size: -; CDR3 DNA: TGCAGTGCGCTACAGGGTGGAGGTGGCTACACCTTC; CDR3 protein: CSALQGGGGYTF
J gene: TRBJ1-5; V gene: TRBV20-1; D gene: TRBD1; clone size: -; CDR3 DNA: TGCAGTGCTACTACCGGGACAGGGGGCAATCAGCCCCAGCATTTT; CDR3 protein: CSATTGTGGNQPQHF
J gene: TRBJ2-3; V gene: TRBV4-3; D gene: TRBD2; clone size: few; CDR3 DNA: TGCGCCAGCAGCCAAACCCGAGCACTAGCGGCGAGCACAGATACGCAGTATTTT; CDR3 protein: CASSQTRALAASTDTQYF
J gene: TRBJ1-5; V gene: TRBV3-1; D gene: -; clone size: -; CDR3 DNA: TGTGCCAGCAGCCCACGATCGCTTGGCAGGGGATTCGGTCAGCCCCAGCATTTT; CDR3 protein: CASSPRSLGRGFGQPQHF
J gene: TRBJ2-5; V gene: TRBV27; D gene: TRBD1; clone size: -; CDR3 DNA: TGTGCCAGCAGTTTTGGGGTACAGGGGGGCTCGTGGGAGACCCAGTACTTC; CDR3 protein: CASSFGVQGGSWETQYF
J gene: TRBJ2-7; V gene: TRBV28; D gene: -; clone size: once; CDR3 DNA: TGTGCCAGCAGAAGCACGGAGACCTACGAGCAGTACTTC; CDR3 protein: CASRSTETYEQYF
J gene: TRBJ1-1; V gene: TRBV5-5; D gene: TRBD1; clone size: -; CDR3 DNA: TGTGCCAGCAGCTTGGGGCCGGGACAGGGTTACACTGAAGCTTTCTTT; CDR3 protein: CASSLGPGQGYTEAFF
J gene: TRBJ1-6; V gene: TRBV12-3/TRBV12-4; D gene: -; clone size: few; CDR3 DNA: TGTGCCAGCAGGGGGCAGAACGGCTCACCCCTCCACTTT; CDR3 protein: CASRGQNGSPLHF
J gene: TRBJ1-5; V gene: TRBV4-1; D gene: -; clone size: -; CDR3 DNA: TGCGCCAGCAGCCTCCAGACAGCTAGCAATCAGCCCCAGCATTTT; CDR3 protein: CASSLQTASNQPQHF
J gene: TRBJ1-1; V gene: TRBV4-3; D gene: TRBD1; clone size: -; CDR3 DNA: TGCGCCAGCAGCCAACCCCGGACAGGGAACACTGAAGCTTTCTTT; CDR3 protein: CASSQPRTGNTEAFF
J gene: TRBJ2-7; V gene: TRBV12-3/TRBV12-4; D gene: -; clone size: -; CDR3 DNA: TGTGCCAGCAGTTTAAGATCCAACTCCTACGAGCAGTACTTC; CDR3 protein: CASSLRSNSYEQYF
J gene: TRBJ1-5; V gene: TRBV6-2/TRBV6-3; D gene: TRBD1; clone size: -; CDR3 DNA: TGTGCCAGCAGTGAGGGGTACAGGGGTACCAATCAGCCCCAGCATTTT; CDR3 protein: CASSEGYRGTNQPQHF
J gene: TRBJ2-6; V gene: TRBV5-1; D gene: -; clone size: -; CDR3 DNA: TGCGCCAGCAGTTATCGACAGAACTCTGGGGCCAACGTCCTGACTTTC; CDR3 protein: CASSYRQNSGANVLTF
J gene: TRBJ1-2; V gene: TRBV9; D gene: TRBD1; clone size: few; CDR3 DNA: TGTGCCAGCAGCGTACAGGGGGCGCGATCCTATGGCTACACCTTC; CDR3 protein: CASSVQGARSYGYTF
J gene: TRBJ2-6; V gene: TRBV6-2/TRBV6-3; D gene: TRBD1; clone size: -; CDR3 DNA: TGTGCCAGCAGCCCGCCCCCCTACAGGGGGCGCCGTGGGGCCAACGTCCTGACTTTC; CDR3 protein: CASSPPPYRGRRGANVLTF
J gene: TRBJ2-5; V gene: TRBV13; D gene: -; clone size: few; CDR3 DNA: TGTGCCAGCAGCTCCCGCGTTGGAGGGGGGGCGCAGGAGACCCAGTACTTC; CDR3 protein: CASSSRVGGGAQETQYF
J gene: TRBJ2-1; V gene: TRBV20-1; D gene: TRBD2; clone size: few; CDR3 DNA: TGCAGTGCTAGAGCCCCCCCGGGACTAGCGGGGGGACACGGATACAATGAGCAGTTCTTC; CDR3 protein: CSARAPPGLAGGHGYNEQFF
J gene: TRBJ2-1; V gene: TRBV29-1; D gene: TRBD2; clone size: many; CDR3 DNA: TGCAGCGTTACCCTCCCGCGGGGGGCCTTACGGTCCTACAATGAGCAGTTCTTC; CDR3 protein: CSVTLPRGALRSYNEQFF
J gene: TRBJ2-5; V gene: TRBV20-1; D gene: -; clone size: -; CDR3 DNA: TGCAGTGCTCGAAGGATGTTTATGCGAGGGGCTTACCAAGAGACCCAGTACTTC; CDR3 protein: CSARRMFMRGAYQETQYF